The clone carrying this TCR beta chain was found a few times. These data belong to a study of patients and donors after allogeneic stem cell transplantation. Germline V gives CDR1 LGHNA, CDR2 YNFKEQ. Trimming pared 4 bases from V and 4 bases from J, leaving 14 bases between. The CDR3 is 14 amino acids. TCRdb used MiXCR to reprocess the RT-PCR reads, holding one entry per CDR3 protein. Of some 230,000 distinct CDR3 sequences listed, 14% are singletons. Specimen: blood, either unsorted or a sorted T cell fraction (not recorded which). The clonotype was recovered from a human donor who was either an allogeneic HSCT recipient or a stem cell or donor lymphocyte infusion donor (not recorded which). It is not recorded whose cells these are; they may come from a transplant donor. This sequence joins TRBV4-2 and TRBJ2-7; D may be TRBD1 (6 bases). The CDR3 nucleotides are TGTGCCAGCAGCCGAAAAATGCAGGGGTACGAGCAGTACTTC. Its protein product is CASSRKMQGYEQYF.